A single sample gave rise to the 11 T cell receptor beta chains below, sequenced in a study of blood T cell repertoires in COVID-19. Generated by immunoSEQ multiplex PCR, the TCRdb table keeps only in-frame clones and is missing some. The repertoire holds 60,000 to 75,000 clones, with approximately 88% as singletons. Sequenced sample: peripheral blood. The receptors were gathered from a woman over 75 with acute or convalescent COVID-19.

The rearrangement links TRBV28 to TRBJ2-5; D might be TRBD1 (5 bases). Trimming removed 5 bases at V and 3 bases at J, with 13 bases between. The CDR3 length is 14 residues. Per the germline V gene, CDR1 is MDHEN and CDR2 is SYDVKM. In DNA form, the CDR3 reads TGTGCCAGCAGTCCCCTCAGGGTAAAAGAGACCCAGTACTTC. Amino acids: CASSPLRVKETQYF.

The V gene is TRBV5-1, the J gene TRBJ2-2; D gene ambiguous. Germline values: CDR1 SGHRS, CDR2 YFSETQ. The V gene lost 4 bases and the J gene lost 5 bases, with 15 bases spanning the gap. The CDR3 is 15 residues long. DNA for the CDR3: TGCGCCAGCAGCCCCGGGTCCTACGGGACCGGGGAGCTGTTTTTT. Residues: CASSPGSYGTGELFF. Drawing the rest from reference TRBV5-1 and TRBJ2-2, the complete variable domain is KAGVTQTPRYLIKTRGQQVTLSCSPISGHRSVSWYQQTPGQGLQFLFEYFSETQRNKGNFPGRFSGRQFSNSRSEMNVSTLELGDSALYLCASSPGSYGTGELFFGEGSRLTVL.

The V gene is TRBV28, the J gene TRBJ1-2, with D perhaps TRBD1 (6 bases). The V gene's germline CDR1 is MDHEN and CDR2 SYDVKM. The CDR3 extends over 17 amino acids. V lost 7 bases and J lost 8, with 29 bases in between. The CDR3 DNA reads TGTGCCAGCATCCCTTCGACGGGGGGCCCTTCCTATGGAGGCTACACCTTC. Translating gives CASIPSTGGPSYGGYTF.

This chain joins TRBV5-1 and TRBJ2-3; TRBD1 aligns across 12 bases. Germline trimming cut 3 bases from V and 5 bases from J; bases unmatched to any gene: 10. The CDR3 is made up of 17 amino acids. Germline CDR1 SGHRS, CDR2 YFSETQ. CDR3 residues: CASSSTGQGALEDTQYF. The CDR3 nucleotides are TGCGCCAGCAGCTCCACGGGACAGGGGGCTTTGGAAGATACGCAGTATTTT. Full variable domain (missing parts from reference TRBV5-1 and TRBJ2-3): KAGVTQTPRYLIKTRGQQVTLSCSPISGHRSVSWYQQTPGQGLQFLFEYFSETQRNKGNFPGRFSGRQFSNSRSEMNVSTLELGDSALYLCASSSTGQGALEDTQYFGPGTRLTVL.

CDR3 protein: CASSAQGLGNQPQHF. Written as DNA, the CDR3 is TGTGCCAGCAGCGCACAGGGGTTGGGCAATCAGCCCCAGCATTTT. The chain couples TRBV27 to TRBJ1-5; TRBD1 agrees at 7 bases. Germline lookup yields CDR1 MNHEY and CDR2 SMNVEV (reference sequence). The length of the CDR3 is 15 residues. V gave up 6 bases and J gave up 2 bases; unmatched junction bases: 7.

The DNA of the CDR3 is TGTGCCAGCAGCCCTCGACAGCCGAACACTGAAGCTTTCTTT. Translation gives CASSPRQPNTEAFF. V is TRBV3-1 (or the pseudogene TRBV3-2) and J is TRBJ1-1; perhaps TRBD1 as D (5 bases). The V and J ends lost 4 bases and 1 base respectively, with 10 bases between them. CDR1 and CDR2 from the germline V gene are LGHDT and YNNKEL (reference sequence). The CDR3 contains 14 residues.

This chain connects TRBV25-1 to TRBJ2-5, with D possibly TRBD1 on 6 matching bases. V was pared by 1 base and J by 5 bases, with 14 bases between. CDR3 length: 15 amino acids. Germline CDR1 is MGHDK and CDR2 is SYGVNS. The CDR3 sequence: CASSELGAGQETQYF. DNA for the CDR3: TGTGCCAGCAGTGAATTGGGGGCGGGCCAGGAGACCCAGTACTTC.

The chain couples TRBV7-9 to TRBJ1-4, with no clear D. The CDR3 consists of 14 residues. CDR1 is SEHNR, CDR2 FQNEAQ, per germline (reference sequence). The V and J ends lost 1 base and 8 bases respectively, with 11 bases between them. This chain's CDR3 is CASSLESTGEKLFF. The CDR3 nucleotides are TGTGCCAGCAGCTTAGAAAGTACGGGAGAAAAACTGTTTTTT.

This chain links TRBV6-1 with TRBJ1-4; the D is unclear. Trimming took off 2 bases at V and 0 bases at J, with 13 bases between the two ends. Per the germline V gene, CDR1 is MNHNS and CDR2 is SASEGT. This CDR3 has 17 residues. The chain's CDR3 is CASSELGNLATNEKLFF. In nucleotides, the CDR3 is TGTGCCAGCAGTGAACTTGGCAACCTGGCAACTAATGAAAAACTGTTTTTT.

This rearrangement joins TRBV5-6 to TRBJ1-1; tentative D call: TRBD1 (6 bases). This CDR3 is built from 14 residues. Germline V gene data show CDR1 as SGHDT and CDR2 as YYEEEE. V gave up 4 bases and J gave up 1 base, with 11 bases separating them. CDR3 amino acids: CASSPGHQNTEAFF. The CDR3 DNA reads as TGTGCCAGCAGCCCGGGACACCAGAACACTGAAGCTTTCTTT.

The V and J genes are TRBV20-1 and TRBJ1-1; D unclear. Germline CDR1 and CDR2: DFQATT and SNEGSKA (reference sequence). The CDR3 consists of 11 residues. V was trimmed by 0 bases and J by 7 bases, leaving 6 bases between them. The CDR3, as DNA: TGCAGTGCTAGAGATCTTAGTGAAGCTTTCTTT. This codes for CSARDLSEAFF.